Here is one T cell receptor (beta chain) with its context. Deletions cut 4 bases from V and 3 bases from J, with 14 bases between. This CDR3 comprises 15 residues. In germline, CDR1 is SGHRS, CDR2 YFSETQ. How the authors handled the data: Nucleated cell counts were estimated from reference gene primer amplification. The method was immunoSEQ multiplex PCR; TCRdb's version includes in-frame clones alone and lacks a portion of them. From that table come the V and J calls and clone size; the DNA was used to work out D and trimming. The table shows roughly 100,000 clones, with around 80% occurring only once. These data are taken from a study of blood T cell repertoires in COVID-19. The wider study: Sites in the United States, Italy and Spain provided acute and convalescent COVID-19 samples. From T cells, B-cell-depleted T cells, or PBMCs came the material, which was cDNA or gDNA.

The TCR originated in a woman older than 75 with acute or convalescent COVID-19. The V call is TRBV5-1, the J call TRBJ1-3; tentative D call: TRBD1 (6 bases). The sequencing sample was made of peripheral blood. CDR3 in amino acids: CASSLGEGVGNTIYF. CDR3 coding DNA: TGCGCCAGCAGCCTGGGCGAGGGGGTTGGAAACACCATATATTTT.